This T cell receptor (beta chain) was identified in a study of T cell clonality in common variable immunodeficiency. Study results and limitations: Fewer deletions and N-nucleotide insertions were reportedly seen in common variable immunodeficiency TCR beta sequences. CVID subjects had higher TCRbeta clonality than healthy controls, most marked in about a third. Compared with controls, CVID subjects had fewer shared TCRbeta clones.

V gave up 5 bases and J gave up 0 bases; unmatched junction bases: 8. The germline CDR1 and CDR2 sequences are SGHVS and FQNEAQ. The CDR3 has 17 residues. Here immunoSEQ multiplex PCR was the method, and the copy in TCRdb shows in-frame clones only, minus some. The sample has 15,000 to 20,000 clones, none seen only once. This clone was counted many times. Its antigen is unknown. The CDR3 end falls 3 residues outside the read, so it is completed with the germline J gene. The rearrangement links TRBV7-8 to TRBJ2-4; TRBD1 aligns across 9 bases. Material for sequencing was peripheral blood mononuclear cells. The TCR originated in a human donor with common variable immunodeficiency. Here the CDR3 reads CASSLFTGGAAKNIQYF. CDR3 DNA, as far as it was read: TGTGCCAGCAGCCTTTTTACAGGGGGCGCAGCCAAAAACATT.